Below, 7 T cell receptor beta chains from the same sample are listed, as sequenced in a study of spatial heterogeneity in lung cancer. Indicated time point: sample taken at primary tumor resection. These receptors' targets are unknown. TCRdb analysed the 5' RACE reads with MiXCR anew, one entry per CDR3 protein. Here the sample spans about 17,000 distinct CDR3 sequences, approximately 6.2% being singletons. Study results and limitations: Within tumors, counts of expanded alpha and beta TCRs tracked tumor mutation counts.

Source: lung tumor tissue, taken at surgery. The receptors stem from a male donor with early-stage non-small cell lung cancer.

At least ten counts were recorded for this clonotype. The library was prepared for alpha chains; this beta chain is a stray read, so its frequency means little. This chain joins TRBV5-1 and TRBJ2-3, with a possible D match to TRBD1 (5 bases). Germline assignment: CDR1 SGHRS and CDR2 YFSETQ. This CDR3 region has 18 residues. V was pared by 0 bases and J by 2 bases, with 19 bases between. The CDR3 here is CASSLEGQVLGPTDTQYF. In DNA form, the CDR3 reads TGCGCCAGCAGCTTGGAGGGCCAAGTGCTGGGGCCCACAGATACGCAGTATTTT. The full variable domain, in which reference TRBV5-1 and TRBJ2-3 provide the parts outside the CDR3, is KAGVTQTPRYLIKTRGQQVTLSCSPISGHRSVSWYQQTPGQGLQFLFEYFSETQRNKGNFPGRFSGRQFSNSRSEMNVSTLELGDSALYLCASSLEGQVLGPTDTQYFGPGTRLTVL.

Remarks on this clonotype: For a library built for alpha chains, this beta chain is a stray read; little rests on its size. This chain links TRBV30 with TRBJ1-1; a possible D gene is TRBD1 (5 bases). CDR1 is GTSNPN, CDR2 SVGIG, per germline (reference sequence). V was pared by 5 bases and J by 0 bases, with 19 bases between. CDR3 length: 16 amino acids. The CDR3 protein is CAWGTGIKLLNTEAFF. The CDR3 DNA follows: TGTGCCTGGGGGACGGGGATTAAACTCCTGAACACTGAAGCTTTCTTT.

This clonotype was recorded at least ten times. Little can be read into the size of this beta chain, an off-target read in a library designed for alpha chains. The chain uses TRBV7-2 and TRBJ2-1, with no clear D. The CDR3 covers 13 residues. Germline CDR1 SGHTA, CDR2 FQGNSA. Trimming cost V 1 base and J 6 bases, with 7 bases left between them. The CDR3 DNA reads TGTGCCAGCAGCTTAGGGCCCTCCAATGAGCAGTTCTTC. Translated: CASSLGPSNEQFF.

This clonotype was detected ten times or more. This beta chain represents an off-target read in a library built for alpha chains; its size is of limited meaning. J is TRBJ2-1 and V is TRBV5-6, with TRBD1 identical over 7 bases. Per germline, CDR1 SGHDT and CDR2 YYEEEE. V lost 0 bases to trimming and J lost 5 bases; unmatched junction nucleotides: 5. The CDR3 covers 15 residues. The CDR3 protein is CASSLGQGRDNEQFF. CDR3 in DNA: TGTGCCAGCAGCTTGGGACAGGGTAGGGACAATGAGCAGTTCTTC.

This clonotype is categorized as medium-sized. This beta chain is an off-target read within a library intended for alpha chains, so its frequency means little. This chain connects TRBV28 to TRBJ2-3; a possible D gene is TRBD2 (6 bases). The CDR3 has 16 residues. The V gene lost 6 bases and the J gene lost 1 base, with 17 bases spanning the gap. From germline, CDR1 is MDHEN and CDR2 SYDVKM. CDR3 amino acids: CASSTPQGGGTDTQYF. The CDR3 DNA sequence: TGTGCCAGCAGCACTCCCCAGGGCGGGGGCACAGATACGCAGTATTTT.

This clonotype was recorded at least ten times. This beta chain came through as a stray read in a library set up for alpha chains, and its size says little. V gene TRBV20-1 combines with J gene TRBJ1-4; no definite D call. CDR3 length equals 12 residues. Germline V lookup: CDR1 DFQATT, CDR2 SNEGSKA (reference sequence). CDR3 DNA: TGCAGCCCGAGGAAATCTAATGAAAAACTGTTTTTT. Translating gives CSPRKSNEKLFF.

This clonotype was picked up many times. This beta chain turned up in a library designed for alpha chains; as an off-target read, its abundance says little. Written as DNA, the CDR3 is TGTGCCAGCAGTGAGGGCTGGAGGGCCTACGAGCAGTACTTC. Protein product: CASSEGWRAYEQYF. The chain links TRBV6-1 to TRBJ2-7; tentative D call: TRBD2 (6 bases). Germline values: CDR1 MNHNS, CDR2 SASEGT. The CDR3 extends over 14 amino acids. V gave up 3 bases and J gave up 2 bases, with 11 bases separating them.